The 30 T cell receptor beta chains presented below share a single source sample, sequenced in a study of blood T cell repertoires in COVID-19 (dated by TCRdb to 2020 to 2021). The method behind the library was the immunoSEQ multiplex PCR assay. The table comes from immuneACCESS by way of TCRdb, which keeps in-frame sequences with V and J called. Part of the clones is missing from these tables; in studies checked, under half for an unresolved V gene and the rest for unknown reasons. Within this sample are roughly 100,000 clones, with around 76% of them counted one time only. Clones ranked in the top ten supply roughly a fifth of the sample. Sequencing was performed on peripheral blood. The receptors derive from a woman in her 70s with acute or convalescent COVID-19.

The V and J genes are TRBV11-2 and TRBJ1-2; D is perhaps TRBD1 (6 bases). Germline V gene sequence: CDR1 SGHAT, CDR2 FQNNGV. The CDR3 sequence is 14 residues long. V was cut by 3 bases and J by 8 bases, with 16 bases left in between. The CDR3 sequence: CASSFSQGTLGYTF. The DNA of the CDR3 is TGTGCCAGCAGCTTTTCCCAGGGGACGTTGGGCTACACCTTC.

This chain connects TRBV3-1 (or the pseudogene TRBV3-2) to TRBJ1-6; the D is unclear. CDR1 and CDR2 (germline): LGHDT, YNNKEL (reference sequence). V gave up 2 bases and J gave up 9 bases, with 8 bases separating them. The CDR3 covers 13 residues. In nucleotides, the CDR3 is TGTGCCAGCAGCCAACATACGGGTTCACCCCTCCACTTT. It codes for CASSQHTGSPLHF.

The chain carries TRBV6-5 and TRBJ1-2, with 10 bases that match TRBD1. V was clipped by 6 bases and J by 14 bases; unmatched bases: 12. The CDR3 has 13 residues. Germline V lookup: CDR1 MNHEY, CDR2 SVGAGI. The CDR3 protein is CASSAGTGANRTF. CDR3 coding DNA: TGTGCCAGCAGCGCCGGGACAGGGGCCAATCGAACCTTC.

V usage is TRBV5-1 and J usage is TRBJ1-5; 9 nucleotides align to TRBD1. The CDR3 is 17 residues long. V lost 0 bases and J lost 3; bases outside the gene matches: 7. Germline V gene data show CDR1 as SGHRS and CDR2 as YFSETQ. CDR3 region: CASSLAKDRGDNQPQHF. Written as DNA, the CDR3 is TGCGCCAGCAGCTTGGCTAAGGACAGGGGCGACAATCAGCCCCAGCATTTT.

The chain employs TRBV4-2 and TRBJ2-2; TRBD2 matches 9 bases. Germline CDR1 is LGHNA and CDR2 is YNFKEQ. Losses at the gene ends were 0 bases for V and 1 base for J; bases not matched to a gene: 0. The CDR3 is 16 residues long. The CDR3 spells CASSQEAGGNTGELFF. The CDR3 DNA follows: TGTGCCAGCAGCCAAGAAGCGGGGGGGAACACCGGGGAGCTGTTTTTT.

The chain links TRBV28 to TRBJ1-1, with no clear D. V was trimmed by 6 bases and J by 3 bases, leaving 20 bases between them. Germline V gives CDR1 MDHEN, CDR2 SYDVKM. The CDR3 contains 16 residues. CDR3 nucleotide sequence: TGTGCCAGCAGCTCCTCCGGGATGGGCCGGGACACTGAAGCTTTCTTT. Translated, it gives CASSSSGMGRDTEAFF. Combining the CDR3 with reference TRBV28 and TRBJ1-1 gives the whole variable domain DVKVTQSSRYLVKRTGEKVFLECVQDMDHENMFWYRQDPGLGLRLIYFSYDVKMKEKGDIPEGYSVSREKKERFSLILESASTNQTSMYLCASSSSGMGRDTEAFFGQGTRLTVV.

The chain's CDR3 is CASSRTYANTGELFF. In DNA form, the CDR3 reads TGCGCCAGCAGCCGGACATACGCGAACACCGGGGAGCTGTTTTTT. The chain joins TRBV5-1 to TRBJ2-2; a weak D match, TRBD1 (5 bases). CDR1 is SGHRS, CDR2 YFSETQ, per germline. V was shortened by 4 bases and J by 0 bases, with 10 bases between the two germline ends. The CDR3 runs to 15 residues.

The CDR3 region is CASMYAYEQYF. Written as DNA, the CDR3 is TGTGCCAGTATGTATGCCTACGAGCAGTACTTC. The chain uses TRBV19 and TRBJ2-7; D remains ambiguous. V lost 7 bases and J 2 bases, leaving 6 bases between the germline ends. Germline assignment: CDR1 LNHDA and CDR2 SQIVND (reference sequence). The CDR3 extends over 11 amino acids.

The genes are TRBV5-1 and TRBJ1-4; TRBD1 is a possible D gene (6 bases). The CDR3 covers 15 residues. Germline-derived CDR1 and CDR2 are SGHRS and YFSETQ. V was trimmed by 4 bases and J by 3 bases, leaving 13 bases between them. The CDR3 DNA reads TGCGCCAGCAGCCAACACAGGGAGCCTAATGAAAAACTGTTTTTT. Translated: CASSQHREPNEKLFF.

This chain joins TRBV6-6 and TRBJ1-5, with D maybe TRBD1 (5 bases). V gave up 2 bases and J gave up 3 bases, with 14 bases separating them. CDR1 is MNHNY and CDR2 is SVGAGI in the germline V gene (reference sequence). The CDR3 loop spans 16 amino acids. CDR3 sequence reads: CASSYPIGGINQPQHF. The CDR3, as DNA: TGTGCCAGCAGTTACCCAATCGGGGGAATCAATCAGCCCCAGCATTTT.

This rearrangement joins TRBV27 to TRBJ2-1; D is possibly TRBD1 (6 bases). Trimming shortened V by 7 bases and J by 4 bases, and 14 bases separated the two germline ends. The CDR3 spans 14 residues. In germline, CDR1 is MNHEY, CDR2 SMNVEV (reference sequence). For the CDR3, the DNA is TGTGCCAGCATGAGGGGGATTGCGTACAATGAGCAGTTCTTC. This sequence encodes CASMRGIAYNEQFF.

The CDR3 spells CASSPYDLATGEKLFF. The CDR3 DNA sequence: TGTGCCAGCTCACCCTACGACCTGGCTACGGGTGAAAAACTGTTTTTT. The V call is TRBV18, the J call TRBJ1-4; D ambiguous. Trimming shortened V by 3 bases and J by 7 bases, and 18 bases separated the two germline ends. The CDR3 sequence is 16 residues long. Germline values: CDR1 KGHSH, CDR2 LQKENI.

The chain carries TRBV5-4 and TRBJ1-6, with a tentative D call TRBD1 (5 bases). Germline V gene lookup returns CDR1 SGHNT and CDR2 YYREEE (reference sequence). The CDR3 sequence is 15 residues long. The V end was cut by 0 bases, the J end by 5 bases, with 9 bases between. This chain's CDR3 is CASSLEGRNNSPLHF. CDR3 nucleotides: TGTGCCAGCAGCTTGGAGGGGCGTAATAATTCACCCCTCCACTTT.

The chain combines TRBV10-1 with TRBJ1-4; TRBD1 matches 7 bases. V was pared by 3 bases and J by 5 bases, with 6 bases of the junction left unmatched. The germline V gene has CDR1 WNHNN and CDR2 SYGVQD (reference sequence). The CDR3 runs 15 residues. In nucleotides, the CDR3 is TGCGCCAGCAGTGAATCGGGACAGAAGAATGAAAAACTGTTTTTT. This codes for CASSESGQKNEKLFF.

The rearrangement uses TRBV5-1 and TRBJ1-2; 7 positions agree with TRBD1. Per germline, CDR1 SGHRS and CDR2 YFSETQ. V trimming: 0 bases; J trimming: 2 bases; junction bases outside the gene matches: 1. This CDR3 region has 14 residues. The CDR3 DNA sequence: TGCGCCAGCAGCTTGGAGGGACAGAACTATGGCTACACCTTC. Translation gives CASSLEGQNYGYTF.

The chain uses TRBV4-3 and TRBJ2-7; 7 positions match TRBD1. V was clipped by 3 bases and J by 3 bases; unmatched bases: 5. This CDR3 has 14 residues. Germline CDR1 is LGHNA and CDR2 is YSLEER. The CDR3 DNA is TGCGCCAGCAGCCAGGGACAGCCGGACTACGAGCAGTACTTC. This codes for CASSQGQPDYEQYF.

This clone appeared a single time. For the CDR3, the DNA is TGCGCCAGCAGCCAAGATCCGGCAGGGGGAGCCCTAGCCAAAAACATTCAGTACTTC. It codes for CASSQDPAGGALAKNIQYF. This rearrangement joins TRBV4-3 to TRBJ2-4, with 7 bases matching TRBD1. J lost 0 bases, V lost 0 bases, and 11 bases had no gene match. The CDR3 contains 19 residues. In germline, CDR1 is LGHNA, CDR2 YSLEER.

This sequence joins TRBV6-5 and TRBJ1-1; D is unclear. V was trimmed by 6 bases and J by 1 base, leaving 6 bases between them. The CDR3 consists of 12 residues. In germline, CDR1 is MNHEY, CDR2 SVGAGI. CDR3: CASRTGNTEAFF. CDR3 bases: TGTGCCAGCAGGACGGGGAACACTGAAGCTTTCTTT.

This clone was recorded only once. This rearrangement joins TRBV2 to TRBJ1-6; D might be TRBD1 (5 bases). This CDR3 has 14 residues. The germline V and J ends were trimmed by 8 bases and 8 bases, with 16 bases remaining between them. Germline CDR1 and CDR2: SNHLY and FYNNEI. The CDR3 nucleotides read TGTGCCAGCTCCCCTCAGACGGGGGATTCACCCCTCCACTTT. The encoded protein is CASSPQTGDSPLHF.

CDR3 sequence (DNA): TGTGCCAGCAGCTTGGATATACTAGCGGGGACAGATACGCAGTATTTT. It translates to CASSLDILAGTDTQYF. The gene calls are TRBV5-6 and TRBJ2-3, with 10 bases matching TRBD2. V lost 0 bases, J lost 3 bases, and 4 bases stayed unmatched. The CDR3 consists of 16 residues. The germline CDR1 and CDR2 sequences are SGHDT and YYEEEE.

The chain employs TRBV20-1 and TRBJ1-2; D gene ambiguous. CDR3 length: 15 amino acids. The germline V gene has CDR1 DFQATT and CDR2 SNEGSKA (reference sequence). Between the trimmed V and J ends, which lost 6 bases and 4 bases, there was a span of 21 bases. The CDR3, as DNA: TGCAGTGCCAGTAAGGAGGCAGCCTTTCCCTATGGCTACACCTTC. This encodes CSASKEAAFPYGYTF.

This clone was detected only a few times. J is TRBJ1-2 and V is TRBV21-1; TRBD1, the table's D call, lacks a check against the DNA. TRBV21-1 is a recognized pseudogene. The CDR3 extends over 15 amino acids. The CDR3 region has the DNA TGTGCCAGCAGCAAAGGGGCACAGGGAAAAGAAGGCTACACCTTC. It codes for CASSKGAQGKEGYTF.

This clone occurred a few times. This chain connects TRBV9 to TRBJ2-1, with D perhaps matching TRBD1 (5 bases). There are 15 residues in the CDR3. In germline, CDR1 is SGDLS, CDR2 YYNGEE. V lost 2 bases and J 2 bases, leaving 11 bases between the germline ends. The CDR3 protein is CASSVGWGPYNEQFF. The CDR3 DNA reads TGTGCCAGCAGCGTGGGGTGGGGCCCCTACAATGAGCAGTTCTTC.

The chain joins TRBV5-1 to TRBJ1-1, with 8 bases that match TRBD1. V lost 5 bases, J lost 3 bases, and 12 bases stayed unmatched. Germline lookup yields CDR1 SGHRS and CDR2 YFSETQ. The CDR3 extends over 16 amino acids. The CDR3 loop is CASRVPLTGVDTEAFF. The CDR3 DNA reads TGCGCCAGCAGAGTTCCCCTGACAGGGGTGGACACTGAAGCTTTCTTT.

The sample holds a few counts of this clone. V and J are TRBV12-3 or TRBV12-4 and TRBJ1-5, with 9 bases that match TRBD1. The CDR3 spans 13 residues. Trimming cost V 6 bases and J 7 bases; bases outside gene matches: 4. The CDR3 loop is CASRTGGGQPQHF. The CDR3 nucleotides are TGTGCCAGCAGAACAGGGGGCGGACAGCCCCAGCATTTT.

The chain employs TRBV19 and TRBJ2-3, with TRBD2 matching over 11 bases. J gave up 0 bases and V 7 bases, and 9 bases lay outside the gene matches. This CDR3 has 17 amino acids. Per germline, CDR1 LNHDA and CDR2 SQIVND (reference sequence). As DNA, the CDR3 is TGTGCCAGTACTAGGGTAGCGGGGGGGTTTAGCACAGATACGCAGTATTTT. Its protein product is CASTRVAGGFSTDTQYF.

This CDR3 reads CASSLEVQGARKGEAFF. CDR3 in DNA: TGTGCCAGCAGCTTAGAGGTACAGGGGGCTAGGAAAGGTGAAGCTTTCTTT. The chain recombines TRBV7-8 with TRBJ1-1, with TRBD1 matching 9 bases. Germline CDR1 SGHVS, CDR2 FQNEAQ. The length of the CDR3 is 17 residues. The trim removed 1 base at V and 7 bases at J, leaving 13 bases unmatched.

The chain recombines TRBV19 with TRBJ2-7; D is ambiguous. V lost 1 base and J 0 bases, leaving 7 bases between the germline ends. The CDR3 is 14 amino acids. Germline V gene lookup returns CDR1 LNHDA and CDR2 SQIVND (reference sequence). Here the CDR3 reads CASSIGPGSYEQYF. CDR3 nucleotides: TGTGCCAGTAGTATAGGGCCGGGCTCCTACGAGCAGTACTTC.

The rearrangement links TRBV30 to TRBJ2-6; tentative D call: TRBD1 (5 bases). This CDR3 is built from 13 residues. The V gene lost 3 bases and the J gene lost 2 bases, with 5 bases spanning the gap. CDR1 is GTSNPN, CDR2 SVGIG, per germline (reference sequence). The CDR3 region has the DNA TGTGCCTGGAGGACAGCTGGGGCCAACGTCCTGACTTTC. Its translation: CAWRTAGANVLTF.

V gene TRBV6-5 combines with J gene TRBJ2-7; perhaps TRBD2 as D (7 bases). This CDR3 has 14 residues. Looked up from germline, CDR1 is MNHEY and CDR2 is SVGAGI. V gave up 6 bases and J gave up 3 bases, with 15 bases separating them. In DNA form, the CDR3 reads TGTGCCAGCAGCACGGGGGGCAACAGCTACGAGCAGTACTTC. It is translated as CASSTGGNSYEQYF.